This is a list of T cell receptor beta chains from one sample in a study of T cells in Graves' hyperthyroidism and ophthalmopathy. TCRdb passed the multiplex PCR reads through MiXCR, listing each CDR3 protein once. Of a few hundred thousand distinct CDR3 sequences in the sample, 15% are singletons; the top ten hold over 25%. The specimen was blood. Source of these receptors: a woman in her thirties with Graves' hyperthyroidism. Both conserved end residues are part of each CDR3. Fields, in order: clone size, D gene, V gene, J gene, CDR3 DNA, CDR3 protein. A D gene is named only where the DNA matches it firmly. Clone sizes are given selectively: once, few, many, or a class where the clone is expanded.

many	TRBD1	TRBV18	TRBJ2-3	TGTGCCAGCTCACCACCGGTCGGGACAGGCACAGATACGCAGTATTTT	CASSPPVGTGTDTQYF
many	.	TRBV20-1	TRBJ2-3	TGCAGTGCTAGAGATCCATCCCTTGGGACAGATACGCAGTATTTT	CSARDPSLGTDTQYF
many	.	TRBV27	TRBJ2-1	TGTGCCAGCAGAGGGGGGGGCGGTTCCTACAATGAGCAGTTCTTC	CASRGGGGSYNEQFF
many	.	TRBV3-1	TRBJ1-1	TGTGCCAGCAGCCAACGGGACACTAACACTGAAGCTTTCTTT	CASSQRDTNTEAFF
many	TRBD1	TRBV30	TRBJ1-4	TGTGCCTGGAGTGCGGGACAGGGGCATGAAAAACTGTTTTTT	CAWSAGQGHEKLFF
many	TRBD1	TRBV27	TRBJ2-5	TGTGCCAGCAGAAGGGGGACAGTTCAAGAGACCCAGTACTTC	CASRRGTVQETQYF
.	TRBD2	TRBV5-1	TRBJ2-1	TGCGCCAGCAGCTTGAAAGCGGGAGTCGGATACAATGAGCAGTTCTTC	CASSLKAGVGYNEQFF
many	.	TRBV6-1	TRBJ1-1	TGTGCCAGCAGCGACGGGGAGAACACTGAAGCTTTCTTT	CASSDGENTEAFF
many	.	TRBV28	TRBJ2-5	TGTGCCAGCAGTTGGGGAACGGGGATGGAGACCCAGTACTTC	CASSWGTGMETQYF
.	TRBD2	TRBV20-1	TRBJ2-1	TGCAGTGCTAGAGCTTCGGCTAGCGGGCCTCGGGATGAGCAGTTCTTC	CSARASASGPRDEQFF
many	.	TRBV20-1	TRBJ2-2	TGCAGTGCTAGCGGACTTAACGCGAACACCGGGGAGCTGTTTTTT	CSASGLNANTGELFF
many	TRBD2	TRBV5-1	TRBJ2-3	TGCGCCAGCAGCCCCATAGCGGGGGGCACAGATACGCAGTATTTT	CASSPIAGGTDTQYF
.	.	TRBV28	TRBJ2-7	TGTGCCAGCAGCTCCCTGATCCAGGGGATAAGCTTCTACGAGCAGTACTTC	CASSSLIQGISFYEQYF
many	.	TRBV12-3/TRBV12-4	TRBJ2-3	TGTGCCAGCAGCGCACGGGGCGGGCGCACAGATACGCAGTATTTT	CASSARGGRTDTQYF
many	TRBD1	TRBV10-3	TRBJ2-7	TGTGCCATCAGTAAAACCGGGACAGGGGTCAACGAGCAGTACTTC	CAISKTGTGVNEQYF
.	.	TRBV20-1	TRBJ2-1	TGCAGTGCTAGCCCATTGTCTAGCGACTCCTACAATGAGCAGTTCTTC	CSASPLSSDSYNEQFF
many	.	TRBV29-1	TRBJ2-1	TGCAGCGTTGAATGGACACAGGCCTACAATGAGCAGTTCTTC	CSVEWTQAYNEQFF
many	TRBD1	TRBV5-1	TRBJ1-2	TGCGCCAGCAGCTCCAGACAGGGGATCGACGGCTACACCTTC	CASSSRQGIDGYTF